The 3 T cell receptor beta chains presented below share a single source sample, sequenced in a study of cytomegalovirus exposure and HLA in healthy donors. Sequenced by immunoSEQ multiplex PCR; TCRdb stores in-frame clones only, minus some. The table lists 55,000 to 75,000 clones, around 93% of them singletons, with approximately 5% in the top ten. Sequenced input: PBMCs. These receptors originate from a man younger than 30 in good health and CMV-seropositive.

This sequence joins TRBV18 and TRBJ2-2, with TRBD1 matching over 8 bases. The CDR3 totals 18 residues. The germline gives CDR1 KGHSH, CDR2 LQKENI. Trimming removed 4 bases from V and 0 bases from J; junction bases left unmatched: 10. In DNA, the CDR3 is TGTGCCAGCTCACACCGGATGGGACAGGCCTCGAACACCGGGGAGCTGTTTTTT. Its translation is CASSHRMGQASNTGELFF.

The V call is TRBV19, the J call TRBJ2-3, with TRBD2 matching over 7 bases. Germline trimming cut 0 bases from V and 0 bases from J; bases unmatched to any gene: 9. In germline, CDR1 is LNHDA, CDR2 SQIVND (reference sequence). This CDR3 has 18 amino acids. For the CDR3, the DNA is TGTGCCAGTAGTATAGAGGGGGGAATAGCGGGCAGCACAGATACGCAGTATTTT. Amino acids: CASSIEGGIAGSTDTQYF.

The V gene is TRBV9, the J gene TRBJ2-3; maybe TRBD2 (5 bases). Germline V gives CDR1 SGDLS, CDR2 YYNGEE. This CDR3 region has 17 residues. The V end was cut by 0 bases, the J end by 2 bases, with 16 bases between. For the CDR3, the DNA is TGTGCCAGCAGCGTAGCTCCCGCTGGAGGAGTCACAGATACGCAGTATTTT. Translated, it gives CASSVAPAGGVTDTQYF.